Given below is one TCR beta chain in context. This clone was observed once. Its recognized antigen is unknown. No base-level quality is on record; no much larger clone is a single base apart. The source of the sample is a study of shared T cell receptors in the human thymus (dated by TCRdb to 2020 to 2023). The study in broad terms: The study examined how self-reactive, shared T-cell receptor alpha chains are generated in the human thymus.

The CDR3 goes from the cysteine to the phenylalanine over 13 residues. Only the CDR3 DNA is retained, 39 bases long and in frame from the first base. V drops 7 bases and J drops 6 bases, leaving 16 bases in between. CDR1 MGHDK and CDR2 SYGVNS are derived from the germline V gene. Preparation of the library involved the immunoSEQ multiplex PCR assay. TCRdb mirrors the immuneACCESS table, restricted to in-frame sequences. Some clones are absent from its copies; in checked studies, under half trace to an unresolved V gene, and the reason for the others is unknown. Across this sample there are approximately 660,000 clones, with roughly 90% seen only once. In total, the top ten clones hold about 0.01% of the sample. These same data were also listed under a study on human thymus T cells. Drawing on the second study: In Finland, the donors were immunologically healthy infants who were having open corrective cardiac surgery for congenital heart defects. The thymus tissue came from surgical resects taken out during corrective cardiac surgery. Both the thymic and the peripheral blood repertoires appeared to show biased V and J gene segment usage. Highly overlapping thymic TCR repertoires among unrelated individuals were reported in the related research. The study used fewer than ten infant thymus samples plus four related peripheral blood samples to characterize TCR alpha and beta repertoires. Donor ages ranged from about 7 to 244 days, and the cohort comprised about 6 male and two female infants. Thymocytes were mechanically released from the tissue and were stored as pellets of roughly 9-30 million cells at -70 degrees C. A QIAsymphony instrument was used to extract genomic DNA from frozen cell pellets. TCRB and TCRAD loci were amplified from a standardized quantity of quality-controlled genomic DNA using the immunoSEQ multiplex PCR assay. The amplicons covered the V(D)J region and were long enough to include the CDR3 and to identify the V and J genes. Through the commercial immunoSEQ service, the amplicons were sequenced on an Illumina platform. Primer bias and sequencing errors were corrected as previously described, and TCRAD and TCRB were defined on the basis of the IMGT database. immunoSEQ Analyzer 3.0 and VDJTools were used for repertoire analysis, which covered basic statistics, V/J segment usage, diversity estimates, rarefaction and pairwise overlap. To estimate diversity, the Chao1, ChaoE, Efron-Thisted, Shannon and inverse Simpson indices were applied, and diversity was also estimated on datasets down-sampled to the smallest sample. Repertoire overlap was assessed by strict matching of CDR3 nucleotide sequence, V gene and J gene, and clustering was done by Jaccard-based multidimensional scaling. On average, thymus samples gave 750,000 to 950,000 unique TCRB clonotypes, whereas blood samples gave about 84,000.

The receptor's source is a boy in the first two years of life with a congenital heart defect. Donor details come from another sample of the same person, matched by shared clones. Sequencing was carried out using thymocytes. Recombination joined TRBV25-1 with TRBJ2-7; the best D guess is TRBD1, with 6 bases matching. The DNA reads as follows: TGTGCCAGCAAACAGACAGGTTCGGGCGAGCAGTACTTC. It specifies CASKQTGSGEQYF.